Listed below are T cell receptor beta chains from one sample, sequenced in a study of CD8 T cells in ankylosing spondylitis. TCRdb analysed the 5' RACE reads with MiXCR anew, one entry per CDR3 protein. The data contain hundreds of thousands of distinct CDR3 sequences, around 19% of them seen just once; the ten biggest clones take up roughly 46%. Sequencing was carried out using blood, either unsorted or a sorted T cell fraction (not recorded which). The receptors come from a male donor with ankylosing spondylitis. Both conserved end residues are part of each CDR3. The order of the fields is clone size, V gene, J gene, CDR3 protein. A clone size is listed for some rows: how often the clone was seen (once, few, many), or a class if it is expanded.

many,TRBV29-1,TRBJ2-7,CSVGDRISYEQYF
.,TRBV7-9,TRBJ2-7,CASSPGQIEQYF
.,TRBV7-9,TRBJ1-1,CATIGGENTEAFF
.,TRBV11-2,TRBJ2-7,CASSLGGTITYEQYF
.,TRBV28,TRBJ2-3,CASRTTTGLAGNTQYF
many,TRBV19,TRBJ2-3,CASSIGAGSTDTQYF
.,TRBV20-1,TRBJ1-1,CSASPRDTTIMNTEAFF
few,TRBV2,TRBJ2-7,CASAPGQSVAYEQYF
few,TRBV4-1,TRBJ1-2,CASSQNLGDYGYTF
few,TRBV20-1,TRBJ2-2,CSARSRQGNTGELFF
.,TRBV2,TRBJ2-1,CASSEAGVAYNEQFF
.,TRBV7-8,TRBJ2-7,CASSLEGGLAGMYSDEQYF
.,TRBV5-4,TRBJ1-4,CASSLIGTNEKLFF
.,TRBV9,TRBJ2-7,CASSVAAGTGLYEQYF
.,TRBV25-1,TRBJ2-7,CASRGAGAREQYF
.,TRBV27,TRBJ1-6,CASSPTGSYNSPLHF
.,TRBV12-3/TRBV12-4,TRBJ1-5,CARRGQPNQPQHF
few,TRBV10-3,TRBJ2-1,CATGEIYRATSYNEQFF
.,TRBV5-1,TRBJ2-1,CASSLAPGANEQFF
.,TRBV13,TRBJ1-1,CASSLAPGQEMNTEAFF
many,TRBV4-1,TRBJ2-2,CASSQEDRSFGELFF
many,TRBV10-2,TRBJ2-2,CASSEFGGRAPGELFF
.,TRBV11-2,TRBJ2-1,CASSLGGGRIETGNEQFF
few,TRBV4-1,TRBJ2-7,CASSQAAGAPYEQYF
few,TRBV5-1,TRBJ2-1,CASSSTDRDPYNEQFF
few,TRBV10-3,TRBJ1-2,CAISESGAGYGYTF
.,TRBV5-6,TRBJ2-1,CASSLTSGGWNEQFF
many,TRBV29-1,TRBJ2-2,CSVETTGAGELFF
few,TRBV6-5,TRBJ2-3,CASSLRYRGPTDTQYF
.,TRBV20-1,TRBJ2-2,CSARALSWSGRTRNTGELFF
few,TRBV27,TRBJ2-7,CASSPIGAVYEQYF
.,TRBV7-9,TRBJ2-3,CASSFVPDTQYF
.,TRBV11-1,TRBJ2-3,CASSLDLDSTDTQYF
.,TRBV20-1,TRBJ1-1,CSAPKGPGSAFF
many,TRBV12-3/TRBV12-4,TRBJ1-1,CASSFGMNTEAFF
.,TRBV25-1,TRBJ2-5,CASTDWGKRETQYF
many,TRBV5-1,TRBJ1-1,CASGRAGGTEAFF
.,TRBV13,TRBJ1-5,CASSRRGGNQPQHF
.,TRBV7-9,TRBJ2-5,CASSFAAQETQYF
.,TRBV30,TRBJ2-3,CAWSVVDGAEGTDTQYF